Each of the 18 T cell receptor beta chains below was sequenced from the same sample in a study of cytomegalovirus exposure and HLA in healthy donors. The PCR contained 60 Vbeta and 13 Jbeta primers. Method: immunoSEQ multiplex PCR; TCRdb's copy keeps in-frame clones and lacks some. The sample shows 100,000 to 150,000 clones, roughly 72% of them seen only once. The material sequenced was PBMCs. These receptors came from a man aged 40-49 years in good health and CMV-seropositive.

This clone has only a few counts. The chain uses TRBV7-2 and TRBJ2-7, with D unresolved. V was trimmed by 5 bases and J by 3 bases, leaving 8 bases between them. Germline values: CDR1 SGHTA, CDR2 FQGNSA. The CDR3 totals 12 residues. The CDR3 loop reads CASSGDNYEQYF. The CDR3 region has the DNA TGTGCCAGCAGCGGTGACAACTACGAGCAGTACTTC.

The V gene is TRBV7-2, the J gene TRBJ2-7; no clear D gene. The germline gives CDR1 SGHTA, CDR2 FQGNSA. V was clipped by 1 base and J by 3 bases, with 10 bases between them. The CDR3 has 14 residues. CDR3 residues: CASSLGYLNYEQYF. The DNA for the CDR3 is TGTGCCAGCAGCTTAGGCTACCTAAACTACGAGCAGTACTTC.

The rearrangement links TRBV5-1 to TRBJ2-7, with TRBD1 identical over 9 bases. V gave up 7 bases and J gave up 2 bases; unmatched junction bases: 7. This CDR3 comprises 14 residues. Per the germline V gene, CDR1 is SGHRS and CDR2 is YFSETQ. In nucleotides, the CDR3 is TGCGCCAGCCAGACCGGGACAGGGCCCTACGAGCAGTACTTC. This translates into CASQTGTGPYEQYF.

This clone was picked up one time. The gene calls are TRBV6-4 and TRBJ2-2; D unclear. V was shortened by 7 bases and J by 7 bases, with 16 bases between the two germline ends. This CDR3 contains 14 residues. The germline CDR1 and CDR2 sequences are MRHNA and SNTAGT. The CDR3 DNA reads TGTGCCAGCATCCCCGAGGATTTCGGCGGGGAGCTGTTTTTT. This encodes CASIPEDFGGELFF.

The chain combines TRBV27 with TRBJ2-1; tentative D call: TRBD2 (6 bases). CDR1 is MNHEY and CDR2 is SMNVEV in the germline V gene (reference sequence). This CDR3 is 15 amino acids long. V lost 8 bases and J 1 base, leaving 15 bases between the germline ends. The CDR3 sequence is CASAGDSRSYNEQFF. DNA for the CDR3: TGTGCCAGCGCCGGGGACTCCCGTTCCTACAATGAGCAGTTCTTC.

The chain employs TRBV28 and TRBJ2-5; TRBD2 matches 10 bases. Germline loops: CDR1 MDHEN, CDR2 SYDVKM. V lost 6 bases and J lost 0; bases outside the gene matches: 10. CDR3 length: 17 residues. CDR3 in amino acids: CASSGTIAGGYQETQYF. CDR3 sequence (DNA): TGTGCCAGCAGCGGAACGATAGCGGGGGGTTACCAAGAGACCCAGTACTTC.

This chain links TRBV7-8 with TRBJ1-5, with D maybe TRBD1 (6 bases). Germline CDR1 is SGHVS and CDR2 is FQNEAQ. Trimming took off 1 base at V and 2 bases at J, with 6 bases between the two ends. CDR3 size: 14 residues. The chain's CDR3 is CASSLDRGNQPQHF. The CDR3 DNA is TGTGCCAGCAGCTTAGACAGGGGCAATCAGCCCCAGCATTTT.

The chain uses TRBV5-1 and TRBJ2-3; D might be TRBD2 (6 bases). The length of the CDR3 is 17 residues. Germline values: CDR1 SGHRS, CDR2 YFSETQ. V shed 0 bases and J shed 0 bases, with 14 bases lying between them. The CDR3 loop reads CASSLAGLGTSTDTQYF. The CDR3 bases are TGCGCCAGCAGCTTGGCCGGGCTAGGGACTAGCACAGATACGCAGTATTTT.

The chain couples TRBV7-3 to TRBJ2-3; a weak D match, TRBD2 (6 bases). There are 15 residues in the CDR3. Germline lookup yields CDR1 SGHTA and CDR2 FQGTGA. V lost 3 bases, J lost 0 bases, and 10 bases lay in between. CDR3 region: CASSLRDSSTDTQYF. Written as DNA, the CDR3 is TGTGCCAGCAGCTTGCGGGATTCTAGCACAGATACGCAGTATTTT.

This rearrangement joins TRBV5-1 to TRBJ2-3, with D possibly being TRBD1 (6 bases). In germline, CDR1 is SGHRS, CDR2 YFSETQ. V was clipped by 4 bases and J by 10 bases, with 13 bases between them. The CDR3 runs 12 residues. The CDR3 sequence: CASSEQGQAQYF. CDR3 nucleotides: TGCGCCAGCAGCGAACAGGGTCAGGCGCAGTATTTT.

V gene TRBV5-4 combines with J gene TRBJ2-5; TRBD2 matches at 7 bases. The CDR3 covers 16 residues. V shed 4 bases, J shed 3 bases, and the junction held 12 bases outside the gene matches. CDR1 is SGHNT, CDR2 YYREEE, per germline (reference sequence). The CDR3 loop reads CASSPGGVGEKETQYF. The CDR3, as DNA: TGTGCCAGCAGCCCTGGGGGGGTGGGCGAAAAAGAGACCCAGTACTTC.

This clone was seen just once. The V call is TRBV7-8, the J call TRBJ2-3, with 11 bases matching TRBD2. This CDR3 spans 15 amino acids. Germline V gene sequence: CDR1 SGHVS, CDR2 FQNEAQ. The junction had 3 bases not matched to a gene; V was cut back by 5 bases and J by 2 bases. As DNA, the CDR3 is TGTGCCAGCAGCCCACTAGCGGGAGACACAGATACGCAGTATTTT. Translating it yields CASSPLAGDTDTQYF.

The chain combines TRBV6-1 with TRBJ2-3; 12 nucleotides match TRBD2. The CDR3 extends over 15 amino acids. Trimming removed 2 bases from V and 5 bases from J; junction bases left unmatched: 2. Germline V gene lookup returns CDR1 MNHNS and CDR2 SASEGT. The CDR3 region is CASSELAGGIDTQYF. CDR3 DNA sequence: TGTGCCAGCAGTGAACTAGCGGGAGGGATAGATACGCAGTATTTT.

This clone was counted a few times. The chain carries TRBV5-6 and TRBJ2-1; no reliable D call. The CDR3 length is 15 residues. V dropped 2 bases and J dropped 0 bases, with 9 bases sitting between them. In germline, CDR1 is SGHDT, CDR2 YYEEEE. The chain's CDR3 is CASSLIRSSYNEQFF. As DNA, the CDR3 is TGTGCCAGCAGCTTAATACGGAGCTCCTACAATGAGCAGTTCTTC.

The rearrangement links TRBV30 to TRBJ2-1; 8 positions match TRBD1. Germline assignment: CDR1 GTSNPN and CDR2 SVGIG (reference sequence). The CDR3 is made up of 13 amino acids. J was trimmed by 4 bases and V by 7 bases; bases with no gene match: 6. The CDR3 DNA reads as TGTGCCTTGGGACAGGACCTATACAATGAGCAGTTCTTC. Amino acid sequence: CALGQDLYNEQFF.

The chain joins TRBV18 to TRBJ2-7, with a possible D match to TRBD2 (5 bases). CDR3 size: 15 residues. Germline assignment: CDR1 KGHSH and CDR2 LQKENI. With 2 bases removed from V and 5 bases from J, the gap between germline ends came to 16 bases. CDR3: CASSPRKGVDHEQYF. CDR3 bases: TGTGCCAGCTCACCAAGAAAGGGAGTCGACCACGAGCAGTACTTC.

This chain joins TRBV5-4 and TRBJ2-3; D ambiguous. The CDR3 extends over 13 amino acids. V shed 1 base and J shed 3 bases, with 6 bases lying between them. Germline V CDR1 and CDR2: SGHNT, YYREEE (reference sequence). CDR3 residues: CASSLFPTDTQYF. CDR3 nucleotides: TGTGCCAGCAGCTTGTTCCCGACAGATACGCAGTATTTT.

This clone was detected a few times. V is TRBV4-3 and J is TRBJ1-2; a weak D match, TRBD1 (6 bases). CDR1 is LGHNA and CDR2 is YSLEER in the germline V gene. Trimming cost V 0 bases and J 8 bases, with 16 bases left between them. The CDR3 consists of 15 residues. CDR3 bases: TGCGCCAGCAGCCAAGATATGGGGGGGGCGCGGGGCTACACCTTC. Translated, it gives CASSQDMGGARGYTF.